This TCR beta chain was retrieved from a study of blood T cell repertoires in COVID-19. Using immunoSEQ multiplex PCR, the repertoire was profiled, and TCRdb retains in-frame clones only, with some absent. This table has 310,000 or so clones, over 75% appearing once. CDR1 is LNHDA and CDR2 is SQIVND in the germline V gene (reference sequence). V lost 9 bases, J lost 7 bases, and 7 bases stayed unmatched. This CDR3 has 13 amino acids. The V call is TRBV19, the J call TRBJ1-5, with 9 bases matching TRBD1. The TCR was taken from a man between 50 and 59 years old with active or convalescent COVID-19. Sequences were obtained from peripheral blood. The CDR3 here is CASGQGMLQPQHF. The CDR3 DNA is TGTGCCAGCGGACAGGGGATGTTGCAGCCCCAGCATTTT.